What follows are 23 T cell receptor beta chains derived from one specimen sequenced in a study of shared clonotypes between healthy human individuals. Cells designated naive CD8 were CD45RO-negative and were positively selected for CCR7, with terminally differentiated effector memory CD45RA+ cells excluded. Clones were read by immunoSEQ multiplex PCR, and TCRdb kept only the in-frame ones, dropping some. The table has about 2.1 million clones, 93% seen once. Input material: naive CD8+ T cells from PBMCs. The receptor set was obtained from a man aged 18 to 30 in good health. Some clones in this sample may be carry-over from other donors' samples.

V and J are TRBV28 and TRBJ2-1, with D possibly TRBD2 on 6 matching bases. V shed 8 bases and J shed 0 bases, with 14 bases lying between them. This CDR3 spans 15 amino acids. Per the germline V gene, CDR1 is MDHEN and CDR2 is SYDVKM. As DNA, the CDR3 is TGTGCCAGCCTATCTCCCGGGAGCTCCTACAATGAGCAGTTCTTC. Protein sequence: CASLSPGSSYNEQFF.

CDR3 in amino acids: CASSLSLAGPPSPYNEQFF. CDR3 DNA: TGTGCCAGCAGCTTAAGTCTAGCGGGCCCCCCCAGCCCCTACAATGAGCAGTTCTTC. This chain connects TRBV7-8 to TRBJ2-1; the match to TRBD2 covers 8 bases. Per the germline V gene, CDR1 is SGHVS and CDR2 is FQNEAQ. The CDR3 has 19 residues. J lost 2 bases, V lost 2 bases, and 14 bases had no gene match. Drawing the rest from reference TRBV7-8 and TRBJ2-1, the complete variable domain is GAGVSQSPRYKVAKRGQDVALRCDPISGHVSLFWYQQALGQGPEFLTYFQNEAQLDKSGLPSDRFFAERPEGSVSTLKIQRTQQEDSAVYLCASSLSLAGPPSPYNEQFFGPGTRLTVL.

The gene calls are TRBV7-3 and TRBJ2-3; D gene uncertain. The CDR3 length is 13 residues. Per germline, CDR1 SGHTA and CDR2 FQGTGA. V dropped 1 base and J dropped 4 bases, with 6 bases sitting between them. The CDR3 sequence is CASSLIPADTQYF. DNA for the CDR3: TGTGCCAGCAGCTTAATTCCGGCAGATACGCAGTATTTT.

In regard to this clone: The sample has other DNA sequences that encode this CDR3 too. This chain uses TRBV7-9 with TRBJ1-5; D is possibly TRBD1 (5 bases). The germline CDR1 and CDR2 sequences are SEHNR and FQNEAQ (reference sequence). There are 14 residues in the CDR3. The ends were cut back, 1 base at V and 5 bases at J, with 9 bases in the middle. CDR3 sequence: CASSLGGSHQPQHF. The CDR3 coding sequence is TGTGCCAGCAGCTTAGGGGGGAGCCATCAGCCCCAGCATTTT. The variable domain in full, completed from reference TRBV7-9 and TRBJ1-5, reads DTGVSQNPRHKITKRGQNVTFRCDPISEHNRLYWYRQTLGQGPEFLTYFQNEAQLEKSRLLSDRFSAERPKGSFSTLEIQRTEQGDSAMYLCASSLGGSHQPQHFGDGTRLSIL.

The rearrangement joins TRBV19 to TRBJ1-4; no reliable D call. Germline V gene data show CDR1 as LNHDA and CDR2 as SQIVND (reference sequence). V shed 1 base and J shed 4 bases, with 7 bases lying between them. There are 14 residues in the CDR3. CDR3 DNA: TGTGCCAGTAGTATAGGAACACTTAATGAAAAACTGTTTTTT. Translating it yields CASSIGTLNEKLFF.

This CDR3 is CASSFAGGSTEAFF. The DNA of the CDR3 is TGTGCCAGCAGCTTTGCAGGGGGGAGCACTGAAGCTTTCTTT. The V gene is TRBV7-6, the J gene TRBJ1-1; 7 bases are a match to TRBD1. J lost 4 bases, V lost 3 bases, and 5 bases had no gene match. Germline loops: CDR1 SGHVS, CDR2 FNYEAQ. This CDR3 is built from 14 residues.

The chain carries TRBV9 and TRBJ2-7; no firm D call. CDR1 is SGDLS, CDR2 YYNGEE, per germline. The CDR3 is made up of 14 amino acids. V shed 4 bases and J shed 7 bases, with 18 bases lying between them. This CDR3 is CASSPFRTSGEQYF. The CDR3 region has the DNA TGTGCCAGCAGCCCCTTTCGGACCTCTGGGGAGCAGTACTTC.

The J gene is TRBJ2-3, the V gene TRBV27; maybe TRBD2 (5 bases). V was clipped by 6 bases and J by 1 base, with 11 bases between them. This CDR3 comprises 14 residues. Per germline, CDR1 MNHEY and CDR2 SMNVEV (reference sequence). CDR3 loop: CASRDFQGTDTQYF. The CDR3 bases are TGTGCCAGCAGGGACTTTCAGGGCACAGATACGCAGTATTTT.

The rearrangement joins TRBV4-1 to TRBJ2-7; weak D call: TRBD1 (6 bases). Germline V gene lookup returns CDR1 MGHRA and CDR2 YSYEKL. Trimming took off 5 bases at V and 2 bases at J, with 19 bases between the two ends. The CDR3 has 16 amino acids. CDR3 protein: CASSFRVSGGPYEQYF. CDR3 in DNA: TGCGCCAGCAGCTTCAGGGTTAGTGGGGGCCCCTACGAGCAGTACTTC.

V gene TRBV20-1 combines with J gene TRBJ2-2; D remains unclear. V was cut by 5 bases and J by 8 bases, with 9 bases left in between. The germline V gene encodes CDR1 DFQATT and CDR2 SNEGSKA (reference sequence). The CDR3 covers 11 residues. The CDR3 region has the DNA TGCAGTGCTGAACAAGGTGGGGAGCTGTTTTTT. It encodes CSAEQGGELFF.

The chain employs TRBV27 and TRBJ2-7; weak D call: TRBD1 (6 bases). V gave up 4 bases and J gave up 3 bases, with 22 bases separating them. CDR3 length equals 17 residues. CDR1 and CDR2 (germline): MNHEY, SMNVEV (reference sequence). The CDR3 sequence is CASSSLPGQQLHYEQYF. CDR3 DNA: TGTGCCAGCAGTTCACTCCCCGGACAGCAGCTACACTACGAGCAGTACTTC.

On this clone itself: Other DNA sequences within the sample encode an identical CDR3. The chain employs TRBV4-3 and TRBJ2-3, with D maybe TRBD2 (5 bases). V lost 1 base and J lost 3, with 8 bases in between. Germline CDR1 is LGHNA and CDR2 is YSLEER. This CDR3 region has 14 residues. For the CDR3, the DNA is TGCGCCAGCAGCCAAGGGACTGGAACAGATACGCAGTATTTT. This gives the protein CASSQGTGTDTQYF.

This clone was picked up one time. CDR3 bases: TGTGCCAGCAGCCGAGTAGCGGGAAACTACAATGAGCAGTTCTTC. It is translated as CASSRVAGNYNEQFF. The chain carries TRBV7-6 and TRBJ2-1; 8 bases line up with TRBD2. The CDR3 runs to 15 residues. V shed 5 bases and J 3 bases; nucleotides not matched to a gene: 6. CDR1 and CDR2 (germline): SGHVS, FNYEAQ. The full variable domain, in which reference TRBV7-6 and TRBJ2-1 provide the parts outside the CDR3, is GAGVSQSPRYKVTKRGQDVALRCDPISGHVSLYWYRQALGQGPEFLTYFNYEAQQDKSGLPNDRFSAERPEGSISTLTIQRTEQRDSAMYRCASSRVAGNYNEQFFGPGTRLTVL.

The chain employs TRBV25-1 and TRBJ2-7; D not resolved. This CDR3 spans 11 amino acids. Between the trimmed V and J ends, which lost 2 bases and 7 bases, there was a span of 6 bases. The germline V gene encodes CDR1 MGHDK and CDR2 SYGVNS. CDR3 sequence: CASSEGGEQYF. The DNA for the CDR3 is TGTGCCAGCAGTGAAGGTGGGGAGCAGTACTTC.

The V gene is TRBV7-3, the J gene TRBJ1-3, with TRBD1 matching over 7 bases. Losses at the gene ends were 4 bases for V and 2 bases for J; bases not matched to a gene: 2. Per the germline V gene, CDR1 is SGHTA and CDR2 is FQGTGA. This CDR3 is built from 14 residues. The CDR3 sequence: CASSSTGAGNTIYF. The CDR3 DNA reads as TGTGCCAGCAGCTCCACAGGGGCTGGAAACACCATATATTTT.

The V gene is TRBV6-5, the J gene TRBJ2-7, with 8 bases that match TRBD1. The length of the CDR3 is 15 residues. Germline CDR1 MNHEY, CDR2 SVGAGI. Trimming removed 5 bases from V and 3 bases from J; junction bases left unmatched: 9. The CDR3 region is CASSPEGTGFYEQYF. CDR3 coding DNA: TGTGCCAGCAGTCCCGAGGGGACAGGTTTCTACGAGCAGTACTTC.

The V and J genes are TRBV7-9 and TRBJ2-2; 10 nucleotides agree with TRBD1. CDR3 length: 16 residues. Germline V lookup: CDR1 SEHNR, CDR2 FQNEAQ (reference sequence). Germline trimming cut 6 bases from V and 9 bases from J; bases unmatched to any gene: 13. The CDR3: CASSPTDRGRPRELFF. The CDR3 coding sequence is TGTGCCAGCAGTCCCACGGACAGGGGGAGGCCCCGGGAGCTGTTTTTT. Together with reference TRBV7-9 and TRBJ2-2, the CDR3 gives the full variable domain: DTGVSQNPRHKITKRGQNVTFRCDPISEHNRLYWYRQTLGQGPEFLTYFQNEAQLEKSRLLSDRFSAERPKGSFSTLEIQRTEQGDSAMYLCASSPTDRGRPRELFFGEGSRLTVL.

V usage is TRBV6-1 and J usage is TRBJ2-4; no reliable D call. V was shortened by 5 bases and J by 12 bases, with 20 bases between the two germline ends. The CDR3 spans 14 residues. The V gene's germline CDR1 is MNHNS and CDR2 SASEGT. CDR3 nucleotide sequence: TGTGCCAGCAGTCAGGCCCCCCGTGGTCTGGATCAGTACTTC. Protein: CASSQAPRGLDQYF.

A note on this clone: This same CDR3 is encoded by further DNA sequences in the sample. In nucleotides, the CDR3 is TGTGCCAGCAGTTTTCTCCGGGACAGCAATCAGCCCCAGCATTTT. Residues: CASSFLRDSNQPQHF. The rearrangement joins TRBV28 to TRBJ1-5, with D maybe TRBD1 (5 bases). The ends were cut back, 3 bases at V and 1 base at J, with 10 bases in the middle. The germline CDR1 and CDR2 sequences are MDHEN and SYDVKM. This CDR3 region has 15 residues.

The rearrangement uses TRBV6-5 and TRBJ2-5; D may correspond to TRBD1 or TRBD2 (5 bases each). The CDR3 length is 16 residues. From germline, CDR1 is MNHEY and CDR2 SVGAGI. V lost 0 bases and J lost 5, with 16 bases in between. CDR3 coding DNA: TGTGCCAGCAGTTACTCGGGGACCGACCGACGGGAGACCCAGTACTTC. Encoded protein: CASSYSGTDRRETQYF.

The gene calls are TRBV5-1 and TRBJ2-7; 9 bases fit TRBD2. This CDR3 is built from 16 residues. Germline V lookup: CDR1 SGHRS, CDR2 YFSETQ. With 4 bases clipped from V and 3 bases from J, the junction kept 11 bases outside the gene matches. CDR3 region: CASSIGIAGVYYEQYF. CDR3 nucleotide sequence: TGCGCCAGCAGCATTGGCATAGCGGGAGTGTACTACGAGCAGTACTTC. Using reference TRBV5-1 and TRBJ2-7 for the parts outside the CDR3, the full variable domain is KAGVTQTPRYLIKTRGQQVTLSCSPISGHRSVSWYQQTPGQGLQFLFEYFSETQRNKGNFPGRFSGRQFSNSRSEMNVSTLELGDSALYLCASSIGIAGVYYEQYFGPGTRLTVT.

In its sample, this clone was seen once. The CDR3: CARNHRDARSQYF. The CDR3 DNA is TGTGCCAGAAACCACAGGGATGCGAGGTCCCAGTACTTC. This chain links TRBV2 with TRBJ2-5, with D tentatively TRBD1 (6 bases). The CDR3 runs to 13 residues. V was clipped by 9 bases and J by 9 bases, with 20 bases between them. Per germline, CDR1 SNHLY and CDR2 FYNNEI.

Details on this clone: Other DNA variants within this sample encode the same CDR3. The chain employs TRBV7-9 and TRBJ2-7; D is unclear. CDR1 is SEHNR, CDR2 FQNEAQ, per germline (reference sequence). CDR3 size: 12 residues. Trimming cost V 5 bases and J 5 bases, with 10 bases left between them. The CDR3 here is CASSVGRNEQYF. The CDR3, as DNA: TGTGCCAGCAGCGTAGGTAGGAACGAGCAGTACTTC.